This TCR beta chain was obtained from a study of blood T cell repertoires in COVID-19. As for the study in general: Both acute and convalescent COVID-19 samples were obtained from the United States, Italy and Spain. PBMCs, B-cell-depleted T cells, or T cells provided the cDNA or gDNA that made up the material.

The method was immunoSEQ multiplex PCR; TCRdb's version includes in-frame clones alone and lacks a portion of them. The sample includes 310,000 or so clones, around 87% of them seen just once. The germline V and J ends were trimmed by 4 bases and 5 bases, with 17 bases remaining between them. This CDR3 comprises 15 residues. Germline CDR1 and CDR2: MDHEN and SYDVKM. The receptor was derived from a man aged 50 to 59 with active or convalescent COVID-19. Sequencing input: peripheral blood. V gene TRBV28 combines with J gene TRBJ1-1; TRBD1 is a possible D gene (5 bases). This CDR3 is CASSSPKEGRTEAFF. CDR3 nucleotides: TGTGCCAGCAGTTCACCCAAGGAGGGGAGGACTGAAGCTTTCTTT. Together with reference TRBV28 and TRBJ1-1, the CDR3 gives the full variable domain: DVKVTQSSRYLVKRTGEKVFLECVQDMDHENMFWYRQDPGLGLRLIYFSYDVKMKEKGDIPEGYSVSREKKERFSLILESASTNQTSMYLCASSSPKEGRTEAFFGQGTRLTVV.